The 16 T cell receptor beta chains below all came from one sample that was sequenced in a study of OX40 agonist ivuxolimab in advanced cancers. The library was made by the immunoSEQ multiplex PCR assay. In its TCRdb copy, this immuneACCESS table keeps in-frame sequences only and misses some clones. Where compared with another copy, unresolved V genes explain less than half of these, and the others have no known cause. The sample has some 20,000 clones on record, approximately 88% of them singletons. The leading ten clones occupy over 30% of the sample. Source: CD4+ or CD8+ T cells sorted from blood, taken in a trial of the OX40 agonist ivuxolimab. These TCRs come from an adult with an advanced solid tumor such as melanoma, head and neck, liver or kidney cancer.

The chain uses TRBV5-6 and TRBJ1-2; 10 bases line up with TRBD1. The length of the CDR3 is 15 residues. Trimming removed 2 bases from V and 2 bases from J; junction bases left unmatched: 3. Germline CDR1 SGHDT, CDR2 YYEEEE. As DNA, the CDR3 is TGTGCCAGCAGCTTAGGGACAGGGGCGAACTATGGCTACACCTTC. This encodes CASSLGTGANYGYTF. The full variable domain, with the rest looked up from reference TRBV5-6 and TRBJ1-2, is DAGVTQSPTHLIKTRGQQVTLRCSPKSGHDTVSWYQQALGQGPQFIFQYYEEEERQRGNFPDRFSGHQFPNYSSELNVNALLLGDSALYLCASSLGTGANYGYTFGSGTRLTVV.

The chain couples TRBV6-9 to TRBJ1-2, with no clear D. The CDR3 is 13 amino acids. Trimming removed 4 bases from V and 4 bases from J, with 10 bases in between. CDR1 and CDR2 from the germline V gene are MNHGY and SVAAGI. The chain's CDR3 is CASSSLDPYGYTF. The CDR3 bases are TGTGCCAGCAGTTCCCTCGATCCCTATGGCTACACCTTC.

This clone was observed a single time. The V gene is TRBV7-9, the J gene TRBJ1-2; no clear D. CDR1 is SEHNR and CDR2 is FQNEAQ in the germline V gene (reference sequence). The V end was cut by 5 bases, the J end by 4 bases, with 14 bases between. This CDR3 contains 14 residues. CDR3 nucleotide sequence: TGTGCCAGCAGCGCCGGGGAGAGGGCCTATGGCTACACCTTC. Its protein is CASSAGERAYGYTF.

The chain joins TRBV19 to TRBJ1-5, with 7 nucleotides matching TRBD1. The V gene's germline CDR1 is LNHDA and CDR2 SQIVND (reference sequence). The CDR3 has 14 residues. Trimming removed 0 bases from V and 5 bases from J; junction bases left unmatched: 1. The CDR3 nucleotides read TGTGCCAGTAGTATAGAAGACAGGGATCAGCCCCAGCATTTT. It yields the protein CASSIEDRDQPQHF. Full variable domain (remainder filled in from reference TRBV19 and TRBJ1-5): DGGITQSPKYLFRKEGQNVTLSCEQNLNHDAMYWYRQDPGQGLRLIYYSQIVNDFQKGDIAEGYSVSREKKESFPLTVTSAQKNPTAFYLCASSIEDRDQPQHFGDGTRLSIL.

The CDR3 region has the DNA TGTGCCAGCAGTTTCGATGCGGGAGAAAGCACAGATACGCAGTATTTT. Translated, it gives CASSFDAGESTDTQYF. The chain has TRBV28 and TRBJ2-3; 7 bases agree with TRBD2. The CDR3 is 16 amino acids. CDR1 is MDHEN and CDR2 is SYDVKM in the germline V gene. V dropped 3 bases and J dropped 0; count of bases not matched to a gene: 6.

In its sample, this clone was seen a few times. The rearrangement links TRBV5-8 to TRBJ2-2, with D uncertain. V lost 3 bases, J lost 0 bases, and 3 bases lay in between. This CDR3 region has 13 residues. Germline V gene sequence: CDR1 SGHTS, CDR2 YDEGEE. In DNA form, the CDR3 reads TGTGCCAGCAGCTACGCGAACACCGGGGAGCTGTTTTTT. Its translation: CASSYANTGELFF.

The rearrangement joins TRBV4-3 to TRBJ2-5, with TRBD1 identical over 8 bases. CDR3 length: 16 residues. The germline gives CDR1 LGHNA, CDR2 YSLEER. Germline trimming cut 0 bases from V and 0 bases from J; bases unmatched to any gene: 3. The CDR3 DNA sequence: TGCGCCAGCAGCCAAGACAGGACAGGGAACCAAGAGACCCAGTACTTC. Its translation: CASSQDRTGNQETQYF.

This chain connects TRBV19 to TRBJ2-7; perhaps D is TRBD1 or TRBD2 (5 bases each). The germline CDR1 and CDR2 sequences are LNHDA and SQIVND (reference sequence). V lost 5 bases and J 1 base, leaving 12 bases between the germline ends. The CDR3 spans 14 residues. As DNA, the CDR3 is TGTGCCAGTAGTGCCCGGGACGGTTCCTACGAGCAGTACTTC. It codes for CASSARDGSYEQYF.

V is TRBV5-1 and J is TRBJ2-3; no clear D gene. The CDR3 sequence is 15 residues long. The germline V and J ends were trimmed by 0 bases and 3 bases, with 11 bases remaining between them. Germline V gives CDR1 SGHRS, CDR2 YFSETQ. CDR3 nucleotide sequence: TGCGCCAGCAGCTTGGAGAGACACCCTACAGATACGCAGTATTTT. Its translation: CASSLERHPTDTQYF.

This clone was counted between two and nine times. The chain links TRBV30 to TRBJ1-1; 7 bases agree with TRBD1. Germline CDR1 and CDR2: GTSNPN and SVGIG (reference sequence). There are 13 residues in the CDR3. V lost 3 bases and J lost 7; bases outside the gene matches: 8. Here the CDR3 DNA reads TGTGCCTGGAGCCCCGGGACAGACTATGAAGCTTTCTTT. It codes for CAWSPGTDYEAFF.

Comment on this clone: One end of the junction does not line up with germline, which may come from a read error. The V and J genes are TRBV7-7 and TRBJ2-5; 7 positions match TRBD2. The CDR3 totals 17 residues. CDR1 and CDR2 (germline): SSHAT, FNYEAQ (reference sequence). The CDR3 bases are TGTGCTAGCAGCTCTTCCCCGGGACTACCCCCCCAAGAGACCCAGTACTTC. Protein sequence: CASSSSPGLPPQETQYF.

The V call is TRBV7-6, the J call TRBJ2-1; 7 bases line up with TRBD2. J was trimmed by 3 bases and V by 4 bases; bases with no gene match: 6. CDR1 SGHVS and CDR2 FNYEAQ come from the germline V gene. CDR3 length equals 15 residues. CDR3 protein: CASSSEAGIYNEQFF. As DNA, the CDR3 is TGTGCCAGCAGCTCGGAAGCGGGAATCTACAATGAGCAGTTCTTC.

The chain is built from TRBV11-2 and TRBJ2-1; 7 bases fit TRBD2. The V and J ends lost 1 base and 9 bases, in that order; junction bases with no gene match: 0. The CDR3 is 12 amino acids. Germline CDR1 and CDR2: SGHAT and FQNNGV. This chain's CDR3 is CASSLGGGEQFF. The CDR3, as DNA: TGTGCCAGCAGCTTAGGCGGGGGTGAGCAGTTCTTC.

The chain is built from TRBV7-9 and TRBJ1-1; possibly TRBD1 for D (6 bases). The CDR3 length is 13 residues. The germline V and J ends were trimmed by 5 bases and 7 bases, with 14 bases remaining between them. Germline V gene data show CDR1 as SEHNR and CDR2 as FQNEAQ (reference sequence). The chain's CDR3 is CASSPGGQLEAFF. For the CDR3, the DNA is TGTGCCAGCAGCCCCGGAGGACAGCTTGAAGCTTTCTTT.

This chain links TRBV11-2 with TRBJ2-5; 7 nucleotides match TRBD2. CDR3 length: 15 amino acids. Germline assignment: CDR1 SGHAT and CDR2 FQNNGV. V shed 5 bases, J shed 1 base, and the junction held 7 bases outside the gene matches. CDR3 amino acids: CASSPGGGGQETQYF. CDR3 nucleotide sequence: TGTGCCAGCAGCCCCGGTGGGGGGGGCCAAGAGACCCAGTACTTC.

The gene calls are TRBV27 and TRBJ1-1; D possibly corresponds to TRBD1 (6 bases). The V gene's germline CDR1 is MNHEY and CDR2 SMNVEV (reference sequence). This CDR3 spans 14 amino acids. V was cut by 2 bases and J by 3 bases, with 10 bases left in between. In nucleotides, the CDR3 is TGTGCCAGCAGTTTAGGACAGATGGACACTGAAGCTTTCTTT. It translates to CASSLGQMDTEAFF.